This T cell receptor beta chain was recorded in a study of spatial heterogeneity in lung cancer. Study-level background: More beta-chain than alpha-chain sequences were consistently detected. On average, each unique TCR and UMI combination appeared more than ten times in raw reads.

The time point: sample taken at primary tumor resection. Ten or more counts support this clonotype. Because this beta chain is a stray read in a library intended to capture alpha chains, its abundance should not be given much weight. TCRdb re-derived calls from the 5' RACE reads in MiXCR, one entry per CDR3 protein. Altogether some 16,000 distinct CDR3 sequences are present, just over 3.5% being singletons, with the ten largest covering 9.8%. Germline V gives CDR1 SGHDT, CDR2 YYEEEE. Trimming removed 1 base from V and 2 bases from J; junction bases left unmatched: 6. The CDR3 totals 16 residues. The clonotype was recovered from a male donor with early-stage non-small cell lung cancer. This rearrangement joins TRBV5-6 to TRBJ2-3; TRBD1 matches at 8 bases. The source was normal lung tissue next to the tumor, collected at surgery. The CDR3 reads CASSLRGQGNTDTQYF. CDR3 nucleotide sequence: TGTGCCAGCAGCTTGCGAGGACAGGGAAACACAGATACGCAGTATTTT.